Shown below are 7 T cell receptor beta chains from a single sample sequenced in a study of identical twins. TCRdb reanalysed the 5' RACE reads using MiXCR and keeps one entry per CDR3 protein. Among hundreds of thousands of distinct CDR3 sequences listed, around 20% were seen once. These data are also associated with another study on yellow fever vaccine responses in identical twins.

Source material: CD4+ T cells sorted from blood. The receptors here all came from a young woman in good health.

CDR3 DNA: TGCGCCACCCAGACAGGTTATTCCTACGAGCAGTACGTC. It encodes CATQTGYSYEQYV. This chain links TRBV10-3 with TRBJ2-7, with a tentative D call TRBD1 (6 bases). Germline loops: CDR1 ENHRY, CDR2 SYGVKD. This CDR3 is built from 13 residues.

The rearrangement uses TRBV20-1 and TRBJ2-1; D not resolved. This CDR3 region has 14 residues. Germline V gene sequence: CDR1 DFQATT, CDR2 SNEGSKA (reference sequence). Trimming shortened V by 4 bases and J by 4 bases, and 14 bases separated the two germline ends. As DNA, the CDR3 is TGCAGTGCTATGGGCCCCTTTGGATACAATGAGCAGTTCTTC. It encodes CSAMGPFGYNEQFF.

The chain combines TRBV27 with TRBJ2-3; 10 bases agree with TRBD1. Germline assignment: CDR1 MNHEY and CDR2 SMNVEV (reference sequence). V lost 5 bases and J lost 5; bases outside the gene matches: 10. The CDR3 totals 16 residues. The CDR3 bases are TGTGCCAGCAGTCAGACGCCGGGACAGGGGCGAGATACGCAGTATTTT. This gives the protein CASSQTPGQGRDTQYF.

This clonotype turned up a few times. V and J are TRBV5-1 and TRBJ2-1; possibly TRBD1 for D (5 bases). Looked up from germline, CDR1 is SGHRS and CDR2 is YFSETQ. V dropped 0 bases and J dropped 7 bases, with 14 bases sitting between them. The CDR3 sequence is 15 residues long. CDR3 protein: CASSLVQGTGNEQFF. CDR3 nucleotides: TGCGCCAGCAGCTTGGTCCAGGGTACCGGGAATGAGCAGTTCTTC.

This clonotype was picked up a small number of times. V usage is TRBV10-3 and J usage is TRBJ2-5, with 8 positions matching TRBD2. Germline-derived CDR1 and CDR2 are ENHRY and SYGVKD. V was clipped by 4 bases and J by 3 bases; unmatched bases: 7. The CDR3 is made up of 15 amino acids. The CDR3: CAISGGSGIKETQYF. DNA for the CDR3: TGTGCCATCAGTGGTGGTAGCGGGATAAAAGAGACCCAGTACTTC.

The chain combines TRBV11-1 with TRBJ2-7; 9 positions agree with TRBD1. V was clipped by 2 bases and J by 4 bases; unmatched bases: 6. Germline assignment: CDR1 SGHAT and CDR2 FQDESV (reference sequence). CDR3 length equals 15 residues. The CDR3 here is CASSLQQGAQYEQYV. The CDR3 nucleotides read TGTGCCAGCAGCTTACAACAGGGGGCTCAATACGAGCAGTACGTC.

This chain links TRBV5-1 with TRBJ2-7; no clear D gene. The CDR3 has 14 residues. Trimming left V 2 bases short and J 2 bases short, with 11 bases between. Germline V gives CDR1 SGHRS, CDR2 YFSETQ. The CDR3 DNA reads as TGCGCCAGCAGCTTACTCGGGCCTACCTACGAGCAGTACTTC. It encodes CASSLLGPTYEQYF.